A selection of T cell receptor beta chains follows, all from one sample in a study of T and B cells in COVID-19 patients. TCRdb used MiXCR to reprocess the multiplex PCR reads, holding one entry per CDR3 protein. Here the sample spans roughly 8,100 distinct CDR3 sequences, roughly 31% being singletons. Input material: blood. Receptor source: a human donor with active COVID-19. Both conserved end residues are part of each CDR3. Fields, in order: J gene, V gene, clone size, D gene, CDR3 protein, CDR3 DNA. A D gene is named only where the DNA matches it firmly. Clone size is given for some rows only: seen once, a few or many times, or a class if the clone is expanded.

TRBJ2-3	TRBV6-5	medium-sized	TRBD2	CASSYASGSTDTQYF	TGTGCCAGCAGTTACGCTAGCGGAAGCACAGATACGCAGTATTTT
TRBJ1-6	TRBV2	once	TRBD1	CASSGRDRESPYNSPLHF	TGTGCCAGCAGTGGCCGGGACAGGGAGTCCCCCTATAATTCACCCCTCCACTTT
TRBJ2-1	TRBV5-6	once	TRBD2	CASSLGRGGYNEQFF	TGTGCCAGCAGCTTGGGGCGGGGGGGCTACAATGAGCAGTTCTTC
TRBJ2-7	TRBV10-3	few	TRBD2	CAISGVSGRKGSDEQYF	TGTGCCATCAGTGGTGTTAGCGGGAGGAAGGGCAGCGACGAGCAGTACTTC
TRBJ1-1	TRBV6-5	NA	NA	CASRRGKDTEAFF	TGTGCCAGCAGGAGGGGGAAGGATACTGAAGCTTTCTTT
TRBJ2-7	TRBV14	few	NA	CASSPHRQASTYF	TGTGCCAGCAGCCCACACCGACAGGCTTCGACGTACTTC
TRBJ2-1	TRBV6-4	NA	NA	CASSADRNNEQFF	TGTGCCAGCAGTGCTGACAGGAACAATGAGCAGTTCTTC
TRBJ2-7	TRBV29-1	NA	TRBD1	CSTGQGMSEQYF	TGCAGCACGGGACAGGGGATGTCTGAGCAGTACTTC
TRBJ1-1	TRBV19	NA	NA	CASIPLLGEAEAFF	TGTGCCAGCATCCCCCTCCTGGGGGAGGCTGAAGCTTTCTTT
TRBJ2-3	TRBV15	NA	NA	CATSRAGDPDTQYF	TGTGCCACCAGCAGAGCTGGGGATCCAGATACGCAGTATTTT
TRBJ2-1	TRBV19	medium-sized	TRBD2	CASSPSGGLTYNEQFF	TGTGCCAGTAGTCCTAGCGGGGGGCTCACATACAATGAGCAGTTCTTC
TRBJ1-4	TRBV6-1	NA	NA	CASSSLGAPAEKLFF	TGTGCCAGCAGTAGCCTTGGGGCGCCGGCTGAAAAACTGTTTTTT
TRBJ1-1	TRBV29-1	medium-sized	TRBD1	CSAMTGSTEAFF	TGCAGCGCTATGACAGGGAGCACTGAAGCTTTCTTT
TRBJ1-5	TRBV12-3/TRBV12-4	NA	NA	CASTNPTEQQPQHF	TGTGCCAGCACTAACCCAACAGAACAACAGCCCCAGCATTTT
TRBJ2-7	TRBV29-1	medium-sized	NA	CSVEGIGKHEQYF	TGCAGCGTTGAAGGGATAGGGAAGCACGAGCAGTACTTC
TRBJ2-2	TRBV7-2	few	TRBD1	CASSFGRTGAGELFF	TGTGCCAGCAGCTTCGGCCGTACAGGGGCCGGGGAGCTGTTTTTT
TRBJ2-2	TRBV27	medium-sized	NA	CASSQGTGELFF	TGTGCCAGCAGTCAGGGGACCGGGGAGCTGTTTTTT
TRBJ2-3	TRBV19	medium-sized	TRBD2	CASSRLAGSTDTQYF	TGTGCCAGTAGTAGACTAGCGGGAAGCACAGATACGCAGTATTTT
TRBJ2-3	TRBV2	NA	NA	CASSESGPGWNSALDTQYF	TGTGCCAGCAGTGAAAGTGGGCCTGGGTGGAATAGCGCGCTAGATACGCAGTATTTT
TRBJ1-2	TRBV6-5	NA	NA	CASIDGGWGGGYTF	TGTGCCAGCATCGACGGAGGTTGGGGCGGTGGCTACACCTTC
TRBJ2-1	TRBV4-3	NA	TRBD2	CASSQYRGGDEQFF	TGCGCCAGCAGCCAATACCGGGGGGGGGATGAGCAGTTCTTC
TRBJ1-2	TRBV6-6	NA	NA	CASSYSEAARGYGYTF	TGTGCCAGCAGTTACTCTGAGGCGGCCCGCGGCTATGGCTACACCTTC
TRBJ1-4	TRBV18	NA	TRBD1	CASSPLGTGGVHPLFF	TGTGCCAGCTCACCATTGGGGACAGGGGGAGTTCACCCACTGTTTTTT
TRBJ1-6	TRBV5-6	NA	NA	CASSRGARGSPLHF	TGTGCCAGCAGCCGGGGGGCCCGGGGTTCACCCCTCCACTTT
TRBJ2-7	TRBV19	medium-sized	TRBD1	CASTSRQGAGYEQYF	TGTGCCAGTACCTCAAGACAGGGGGCTGGGTACGAGCAGTACTTC
TRBJ1-6	TRBV5-6	few	NA	CASSTRQIYNSPLHF	TGTGCCAGCAGCACACGACAGATCTATAATTCACCCCTCCACTTT
TRBJ1-4	TRBV10-3	few	NA	CAISGTSSLTTNEKLFF	TGTGCCATCAGTGGGACTTCTAGCCTTACAACTAATGAAAAACTGTTTTTT
TRBJ2-3	TRBV13	few	TRBD2	CASSSWELSGGSPQTQYF	TGTGCCAGCAGCTCCTGGGAGCTGAGCGGGGGGTCCCCGCAGACGCAGTATTTT
TRBJ1-5	TRBV6-1	NA	NA	CASSEYYGGAGNQPQHF	TGTGCCAGCAGTGAATACTATGGGGGCGCGGGCAATCAGCCCCAGCATTTT
TRBJ2-6	TRBV4-3	NA	NA	CASSQDYLGGANVLTF	TGCGCCAGCAGCCAAGATTATCTAGGTGGGGCCAACGTCCTGACTTTC
TRBJ1-4	TRBV20-1	NA	NA	CSAEGIDVRTNEKLFF	TGCAGTGCTGAGGGGATAGATGTCCGAACTAATGAAAAACTGTTTTTT
TRBJ1-2	TRBV13	NA	TRBD1	CASSLDRANYGYTF	TGTGCCAGCAGCCTCGACAGGGCTAACTATGGCTACACCTTC
TRBJ2-1	TRBV27	few	NA	CASSTGGGRYNEQFF	TGTGCCAGCAGTACAGGGGGGGGGCGATACAATGAGCAGTTCTTC
TRBJ1-2	TRBV6-5	NA	NA	CASSYIRNYGYTF	TGTGCCAGCAGTTACATCAGAAACTATGGCTACACCTTC
TRBJ2-1	TRBV27	medium-sized	TRBD2	CASSPGGAAYNEQFF	TGTGCCAGCAGTCCCGGGGGGGCGGCCTACAATGAGCAGTTCTTC
TRBJ1-4	TRBV5-4	NA	NA	CASSPRANNEKLFF	TGTGCCAGCAGTCCCAGGGCTAATAATGAAAAACTGTTTTTT
TRBJ2-2	TRBV7-6	medium-sized	TRBD1	CASSRLGTGGSTGELFF	TGTGCCAGCAGCCGGCTAGGGACAGGGGGAAGTACCGGGGAGCTGTTTTTT
TRBJ1-2	TRBV6-5	medium-sized	NA	CASTPRDDRNGYTF	TGTGCCAGCACTCCAAGGGACGACCGCAATGGCTACACCTTC
TRBJ2-5	TRBV20-1	NA	NA	CSARGDWGKQETQYF	TGCAGTGCTAGGGGCGACTGGGGTAAACAAGAGACCCAGTACTTC
TRBJ2-2	TRBV5-6	few	TRBD1	CASSISYGTGGFGELFF	TGTGCCAGCAGCATCTCTTACGGGACAGGGGGGTTCGGGGAGCTGTTTTTT
TRBJ2-2	TRBV6-2/TRBV6-3	medium-sized	NA	CASSQQRSKINTGELFF	TGTGCCAGCAGTCAGCAGAGATCTAAGATAAACACCGGGGAGCTGTTTTTT